These 27 T cell receptor beta chains came from one sample sequenced in a study of T-cell reconstitution after alpha-beta-depleted transplantation in children. Whole-study findings and limits: At one year after transplant, newly produced T cells mostly accounted for T-cell counts and diversity.

The TCRbeta library was prepared with unique molecular identifiers. TCRdb passed the PCR reads through MiXCR, listing each CDR3 protein once. Found here are about 300,000 distinct CDR3 sequences, roughly 7.8% of them singletons; the top ten hold approximately 9.6%. No antigens are known for them. The material was peripheral blood, obtained 360 days after TCRalphabeta/CD19-depleted stem cell transplant. These receptors were collected from a female patient aged 2-15 years who had a stem cell transplant for Fanconi anemia, so the T cells may come from the graft donor.

In regard to this clonotype: This may stem from a read error, because a much larger clone lies one nucleotide away. The chain couples TRBV12-5 to TRBJ2-1; 9 bases fit TRBD2. The junction had 9 bases not matched to a gene; V was cut back by 3 bases and J by 12 bases. CDR3 size: 14 residues. The germline V gene has CDR1 LGHNT and CDR2 FRNRAP. CDR3 in DNA: TGTGCTAGTGGTTTCGCTAGCGGGGCAGAGGGGCAGTTCTTC. It translates to CASGFASGAEGQFF.

This clonotype occurred many times. J is TRBJ2-2 and V is TRBV29-1, with 10 positions matching TRBD1. Germline CDR1 is SQVTM and CDR2 is ANQGSEA. J gave up 5 bases and V 4 bases, and 4 bases lay outside the gene matches. CDR3 length: 14 amino acids. CDR3 DNA: TGCAGCGTTGGGGGGGACAGGGGAACCGGGGAGCTGTTTTTT. Translated: CSVGGDRGTGELFF.

The chain combines TRBV5-1 with TRBJ1-2; D possibly corresponds to TRBD1 (6 bases). Germline-derived CDR1 and CDR2 are SGHRS and YFSETQ. V was cut by 5 bases and J by 3 bases, with 11 bases left in between. CDR3 length: 13 amino acids. The CDR3: CASSYDRHYGYTF. Written as DNA, the CDR3 is TGCGCCAGCAGTTACGACAGGCACTATGGCTACACCTTC.

This clonotype was found many times. The chain uses TRBV5-1 and TRBJ2-3; the D gene is possibly TRBD2 (6 bases). V was cut by 1 base and J by 2 bases, with 11 bases left in between. In germline, CDR1 is SGHRS, CDR2 YFSETQ. There are 15 residues in the CDR3. The CDR3 spells CASSLLPGDTDTQYF. The CDR3 DNA sequence: TGCGCCAGCAGCTTGCTTCCGGGGGACACAGATACGCAGTATTTT.

There are a few counts of this clonotype. The V call is TRBV6-2 or TRBV6-3, the J call TRBJ2-7, with TRBD1 matching over 7 bases. Looked up from germline, CDR1 is MNHEY and CDR2 is SVGEGT. The CDR3 has 13 residues. The trim removed 8 bases at V and 2 bases at J, leaving 6 bases unmatched. Here the CDR3 DNA reads TGTGCCAGCGCTGGGGACAGCACCTACGAGCAGTACGTC. This gives the protein CASAGDSTYEQYV.

The CDR3 sequence: CASSQDLDTGYTF. CDR3 nucleotides: TGTGCCAGCAGCCAAGATCTGGATACTGGCTACACCTTC. This chain connects TRBV14 to TRBJ1-2; D unclear. The V end lost 0 bases, the J end lost 7 bases, and 9 bases lay between the germline ends. The CDR3 covers 13 residues. Germline values: CDR1 SGHDN, CDR2 FVKESK. Full variable domain (missing parts from reference TRBV14 and TRBJ1-2): EAGVTQFPSHSVIEKGQTVTLRCDPISGHDNLYWYRRVMGKEIKFLLHFVKESKQDESGMPNNRFLAERTGGTYSTLKVQPAELEDSGVYFCASSQDLDTGYTFGSGTRLTVV.

J is TRBJ2-5 and V is TRBV11-2, with D tentatively TRBD1 (6 bases). This CDR3 spans 15 amino acids. V lost 5 bases and J lost 5, with 18 bases in between. The V gene's germline CDR1 is SGHAT and CDR2 FQNNGV. The CDR3 DNA sequence: TGTGCCAGCAGCCCTAGGGGGACGTCCAGGGAGACCCAGTACTTC. This gives the protein CASSPRGTSRETQYF.

This clonotype was seen at least ten times. The chain couples TRBV29-1 to TRBJ2-7; 12 positions agree with TRBD1. Germline lookup yields CDR1 SQVTM and CDR2 ANQGSEA. The CDR3 runs to 13 residues. V lost 6 bases to trimming and J lost 9 bases; unmatched junction nucleotides: 9. CDR3 sequence (DNA): TGCAGCGTCGGTTGGGACAGGGGGCCTGGGCAGTACTTC. Encoded protein: CSVGWDRGPGQYF.

A few counts support this clonotype. The chain couples TRBV30 to TRBJ2-1; D uncertain. The CDR3 length is 12 residues. With 3 bases removed from V and 4 bases from J, the gap between germline ends came to 7 bases. Germline loops: CDR1 GTSNPN, CDR2 SVGIG (reference sequence). The CDR3 nucleotides are TGTGCCTGGAGCCTTACTTACAATGAGCAGTTCTTC. Residues: CAWSLTYNEQFF.

J is TRBJ2-3 and V is TRBV27; D is possibly TRBD2 (6 bases). Germline V gene sequence: CDR1 MNHEY, CDR2 SMNVEV (reference sequence). The CDR3 sequence is 16 residues long. The V end was cut by 3 bases, the J end by 3 bases, with 16 bases between. The CDR3 DNA follows: TGTGCCAGCAGTTTCCTTGTCGTCGGGGGAACAGATACGCAGTATTTT. It yields the protein CASSFLVVGGTDTQYF.

This clonotype has a count of ten or more. The V gene is TRBV4-2, the J gene TRBJ1-5, with D maybe TRBD1 (5 bases). The CDR3 runs 16 residues. Looked up from germline, CDR1 is LGHNA and CDR2 is YNFKEQ. Trimming took off 1 base at V and 4 bases at J, with 14 bases between the two ends. The CDR3 reads CASSQGVEGSNQPQHF. The CDR3 nucleotides read TGTGCCAGCAGCCAAGGGGTAGAGGGGAGTAATCAGCCCCAGCATTTT.

Ten or more counts support this clonotype. The chain has TRBV20-1 and TRBJ2-1; perhaps TRBD1 as D (5 bases). V was pared by 2 bases and J by 6 bases, with 8 bases between. Germline V CDR1 and CDR2: DFQATT, SNEGSKA (reference sequence). The CDR3 loop spans 12 amino acids. In nucleotides, the CDR3 is TGCAGTGCTAGAAGGCAGGGCAATGAGCAGTTCTTC. It specifies CSARRQGNEQFF.

There are a few counts of this clonotype. The V gene is TRBV28, the J gene TRBJ1-6, with D perhaps matching TRBD1 (6 bases). Germline CDR1 and CDR2: MDHEN and SYDVKM. The V gene lost 2 bases and the J gene lost 5 bases, with 10 bases spanning the gap. CDR3 length: 15 residues. The CDR3 DNA reads as TGTGCCAGCAGTTTAGGGGGCAGACATAATTCACCCCTCCACTTT. Translated: CASSLGGRHNSPLHF. The full variable domain, completed using reference TRBV28 and TRBJ1-6, is DVKVTQSSRYLVKRTGEKVFLECVQDMDHENMFWYRQDPGLGLRLIYFSYDVKMKEKGDIPEGYSVSREKKERFSLILESASTNQTSMYLCASSLGGRHNSPLHFGNGTRLTVT.

The chain is built from TRBV18 and TRBJ2-1, with 8 bases aligning to TRBD1. Germline CDR1 is KGHSH and CDR2 is LQKENI. The CDR3 is 12 amino acids. J gave up 15 bases and V 6 bases, and 10 bases lay outside the gene matches. The CDR3 DNA sequence: TGTGCCAGCTCCAGCGACAGGGGAGAGGGGTTCTTC. Amino acids: CASSSDRGEGFF.

This clonotype was picked up a small number of times. The genes are TRBV11-2 and TRBJ2-3, with a tentative D call TRBD1 (6 bases). The germline V gene has CDR1 SGHAT and CDR2 FQNNGV. The V end was cut by 3 bases, the J end by 2 bases, with 12 bases between. This CDR3 is 15 amino acids long. The CDR3: CASSFTDSLTDTQYF. CDR3 in DNA: TGTGCCAGCAGCTTTACGGACAGCCTCACAGATACGCAGTATTTT.

This clonotype was seen a few times. The rearrangement uses TRBV5-1 and TRBJ2-7; TRBD1 aligns across 10 bases. The V segment lost 0 bases and the J segment 6 bases; nucleotides outside the gene matches: 9. Germline assignment: CDR1 SGHRS and CDR2 YFSETQ. The CDR3 length is 16 residues. The CDR3 sequence is CASSLGDRGRGSEQYF. The CDR3 DNA is TGCGCCAGCAGCTTGGGGGACAGGGGTAGGGGGAGCGAGCAGTACTTC.

This clonotype was counted many times. The V gene is TRBV20-1, the J gene TRBJ2-1, with TRBD2 matching over 8 bases. J was trimmed by 3 bases and V by 0 bases; bases with no gene match: 7. CDR3 length: 16 amino acids. Germline V CDR1 and CDR2: DFQATT, SNEGSKA (reference sequence). The CDR3 here is CSARDLSGGRYNEQFF. The DNA for the CDR3 is TGCAGTGCTAGAGATTTGTCGGGAGGGCGCTACAATGAGCAGTTCTTC.

Ten or more counts support this clonotype. This sequence joins TRBV2 and TRBJ2-1; the match to TRBD1 covers 8 bases. After removal of 8 bases from V and 6 bases from J, the junction contained 6 bases not matched to a gene. Germline assignment: CDR1 SNHLY and CDR2 FYNNEI. The CDR3 sequence is 13 residues long. The CDR3 DNA is TGTGCCAGCTCAGGGACAGGTTTCAATGAGCAGTTCTTC. This encodes CASSGTGFNEQFF.

This clonotype was detected ten times or more. The V call is TRBV29-1, the J call TRBJ2-7, with 9 bases that match TRBD1. The CDR3 sequence is 13 residues long. The germline V gene has CDR1 SQVTM and CDR2 ANQGSEA. Trimming cost V 6 bases and J 6 bases; bases outside gene matches: 9. The CDR3 nucleotides are TGCAGCGTGATCCGGGACAGGGTAGGCGAGCAGTACTTC. Its translation: CSVIRDRVGEQYF.

The genes are TRBV27 and TRBJ1-1; D may be TRBD1 (5 bases). Between the trimmed V and J ends, which lost 4 bases and 7 bases, there was a span of 25 bases. There are 17 residues in the CDR3. Germline loops: CDR1 MNHEY, CDR2 SMNVEV (reference sequence). CDR3 sequence: CASSSRRSRTPVDEAFF. The DNA for the CDR3 is TGTGCCAGCAGTTCACGACGTTCGCGGACACCCGTCGATGAAGCTTTCTTT.

This clonotype has only a few counts. V usage is TRBV20-1 and J usage is TRBJ1-5; D is unresolved. The CDR3 runs 16 residues. CDR1 is DFQATT, CDR2 SNEGSKA, per germline (reference sequence). Trimming took 4 bases from V and 2 from J, leaving 18 bases between them. In nucleotides, the CDR3 is TGCAGTGCTACGAGTATGACTTCAGTTGGCAATCAGCCCCAGCATTTT. As protein: CSATSMTSVGNQPQHF.

There are many counts of this clonotype. This rearrangement joins TRBV20-1 to TRBJ1-3; D gene ambiguous. Germline V lookup: CDR1 DFQATT, CDR2 SNEGSKA (reference sequence). This CDR3 contains 12 residues. Trimming removed 0 bases at V and 4 bases at J, with 4 bases between. The chain's CDR3 is CSARDQGNTIYF. In nucleotides, the CDR3 is TGCAGTGCTAGAGATCAGGGAAACACCATATATTTT.

This clonotype was recorded many times. The rearrangement links TRBV28 to TRBJ2-4, with D possibly matching TRBD1 (6 bases). The CDR3 spans 18 residues. The germline V gene encodes CDR1 MDHEN and CDR2 SYDVKM. V was clipped by 6 bases and J by 0 bases, with 21 bases between them. CDR3: CASSTDRQSKLAKNIQYF. CDR3 nucleotide sequence: TGTGCCAGCAGCACTGACAGGCAATCCAAACTAGCCAAAAACATTCAGTACTTC.

The rearrangement uses TRBV6-1 and TRBJ1-1; the D gene is possibly TRBD1 (6 bases). CDR3 length: 13 residues. Looked up from germline, CDR1 is MNHNS and CDR2 is SASEGT. V lost 6 bases and J lost 7, with 15 bases in between. This chain's CDR3 is CASRSTGQVEAFF. CDR3 bases: TGTGCCAGCAGATCTACAGGGCAGGTTGAAGCTTTCTTT.

A few counts support this clonotype. The J gene is TRBJ2-3, the V gene TRBV7-8; 8 positions match TRBD1. V lost 1 base and J lost 0; bases outside the gene matches: 6. This CDR3 is built from 17 residues. CDR1 SGHVS and CDR2 FQNEAQ come from the germline V gene. This CDR3 is CASSLVRRGRSTDTQYF. CDR3 nucleotide sequence: TGTGCCAGCAGCTTAGTCCGCAGGGGGCGAAGCACAGATACGCAGTATTTT. The whole variable domain, remainder taken from reference TRBV7-8 and TRBJ2-3, is GAGVSQSPRYKVAKRGQDVALRCDPISGHVSLFWYQQALGQGPEFLTYFQNEAQLDKSGLPSDRFFAERPEGSVSTLKIQRTQQEDSAVYLCASSLVRRGRSTDTQYFGPGTRLTVL.

This clonotype was seen repeatedly, ten times or more. V usage is TRBV9 and J usage is TRBJ2-1, with TRBD2 matching over 11 bases. This CDR3 spans 17 amino acids. The V gene's germline CDR1 is SGDLS and CDR2 YYNGEE. The V and J ends lost 4 bases and 7 bases, in that order; junction bases with no gene match: 13. The CDR3 sequence is CASSLDPTSGRSNEQFF. CDR3 coding DNA: TGTGCCAGCAGCCTCGACCCTACTAGCGGGAGATCGAATGAGCAGTTCTTC.

In this sample, this clonotype turned up many times. The rearrangement links TRBV7-9 to TRBJ2-7, with 9 nucleotides matching TRBD1. V trimming: 4 bases; J trimming: 4 bases; junction bases outside the gene matches: 8. The length of the CDR3 is 15 residues. CDR1 and CDR2 from the germline V gene are SEHNR and FQNEAQ (reference sequence). CDR3 sequence: CASSSWTGVKYEQYF. The CDR3 region has the DNA TGTGCCAGCAGCTCCTGGACAGGGGTAAAGTACGAGCAGTACTTC.